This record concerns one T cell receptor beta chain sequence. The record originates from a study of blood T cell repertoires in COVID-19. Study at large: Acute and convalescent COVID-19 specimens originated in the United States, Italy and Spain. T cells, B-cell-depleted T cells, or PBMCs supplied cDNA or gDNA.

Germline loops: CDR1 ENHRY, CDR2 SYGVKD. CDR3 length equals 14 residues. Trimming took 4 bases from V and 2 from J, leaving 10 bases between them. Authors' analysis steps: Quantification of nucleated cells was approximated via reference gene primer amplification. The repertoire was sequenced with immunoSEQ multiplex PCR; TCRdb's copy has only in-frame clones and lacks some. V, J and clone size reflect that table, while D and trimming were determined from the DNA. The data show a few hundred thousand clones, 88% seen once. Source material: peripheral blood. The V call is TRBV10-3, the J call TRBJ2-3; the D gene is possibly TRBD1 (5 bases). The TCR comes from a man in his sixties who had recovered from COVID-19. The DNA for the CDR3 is TGTGCCATCAGTGTTGATGGGGCCACAGATACGCAGTATTTT. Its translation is CAISVDGATDTQYF.